The T cell receptor (beta chain) under discussion was sequenced for a study of control samples from healthy donors and cancer patients. The assay was immunoSEQ multiplex PCR, and TCRdb's table has in-frame clones only and misses some. This table holds about 100,000 clones, around 89% found once. Germline V lookup: CDR1 MNHEY, CDR2 SMNVEV (reference sequence). V was pared by 6 bases and J by 9 bases, with 15 bases of the junction left unmatched. There are 17 residues in the CDR3. The sample consisted of blood. This sequence was found in a man aged 25 to 40 in good health. The chain uses TRBV27 and TRBJ1-6; the match to TRBD1 covers 9 bases. The CDR3 DNA sequence: TGTGCCAGCAGCGATTACAGGGGGCGCGTTTTAAGTTCACCCCTCCACTTT. Translating gives CASSDYRGRVLSSPLHF.